A single sample is the source of the 10 T cell receptor beta chains below, sequenced in a study of blood T cell repertoires in COVID-19. Method: immunoSEQ multiplex PCR; TCRdb's copy keeps in-frame clones and lacks some. The data hold tens of thousands of clones, with roughly 89% observed a single time. The source material was peripheral blood. The receptors were sampled from a man aged 50 to 60 with acute or convalescent COVID-19.

The genes are TRBV18 and TRBJ2-2; 9 bases fit TRBD1. Germline V gene data show CDR1 as KGHSH and CDR2 as LQKENI. Trimming removed 8 bases from V and 1 base from J; junction bases left unmatched: 5. The CDR3 is 15 amino acids. DNA of the CDR3: TGTGCCAGCCACCCGGGACAGGGGAACACCGGGGAGCTGTTTTTT. It is translated as CASHPGQGNTGELFF.

The J gene is TRBJ1-1, the V gene TRBV5-8, with D uncertain. The germline V gene encodes CDR1 SGHTS and CDR2 YDEGEE. V was shortened by 0 bases and J by 0 bases, with 6 bases between the two germline ends. The CDR3 consists of 14 residues. The CDR3 DNA reads TGTGCCAGCAGCTTGGGGCAGATGAACACTGAAGCTTTCTTT. Amino acid sequence: CASSLGQMNTEAFF.

The CDR3 coding sequence is TGTGCCAGCAGCTTATTCCCAACGGGGGGGCCGGGAGAGACCCAGTACTTC. It translates to CASSLFPTGGPGETQYF. The chain recombines TRBV7-2 with TRBJ2-5, with 8 bases identical to TRBD2. Germline V gene data show CDR1 as SGHTA and CDR2 as FQGNSA. V gave up 2 bases and J gave up 4 bases; unmatched junction bases: 12. CDR3 length: 17 amino acids.

This chain connects TRBV29-1 to TRBJ1-2; TRBD1 might be the D (6 bases). This CDR3 is 14 amino acids long. Germline assignment: CDR1 SQVTM and CDR2 ANQGSEA. V dropped 6 bases and J dropped 5 bases, with 19 bases sitting between them. The CDR3 DNA is TGCAGCGTGCTCACCTCTCAGGGGATTTATGGCTACACCTTC. It translates to CSVLTSQGIYGYTF.

The CDR3 here is CASSIGLRSGTGELFF. CDR3 nucleotide sequence: TGTGCCAGTAGTATTGGACTTCGGTCAGGCACCGGGGAGCTGTTTTTT. This chain uses TRBV19 with TRBJ2-2, with D possibly being TRBD2 (5 bases). V was pared by 3 bases and J by 4 bases, with 15 bases between. The germline V gene encodes CDR1 LNHDA and CDR2 SQIVND (reference sequence). The CDR3 is 16 amino acids.

The chain combines TRBV3-1 (or the pseudogene TRBV3-2) with TRBJ2-7; 9 bases line up with TRBD2. There are 13 residues in the CDR3. Germline V gene data show CDR1 as LGHDT and CDR2 as YNNKEL (reference sequence). The ends lost 4 bases at V and 5 bases at J; junction bases unmatched: 3. CDR3 region: CASSPGLANEQYF. As DNA, the CDR3 is TGTGCCAGCAGCCCCGGACTAGCGAACGAGCAGTACTTC.

The J gene is TRBJ2-7, the V gene TRBV6-5, with 7 bases lining up with TRBD1. Germline V gives CDR1 MNHEY, CDR2 SVGAGI. The CDR3 runs to 13 residues. V dropped 7 bases and J dropped 3; count of bases not matched to a gene: 6. The chain's CDR3 is CASKSGQLYEQYF. The CDR3 DNA sequence: TGTGCCAGCAAATCGGGACAGCTCTACGAGCAGTACTTC.

The rearrangement links TRBV19 to TRBJ1-1, with 10 bases fitting TRBD1. The V and J ends lost 6 bases and 0 bases, in that order; junction bases with no gene match: 7. Per the germline V gene, CDR1 is LNHDA and CDR2 is SQIVND (reference sequence). The length of the CDR3 is 16 residues. The CDR3 DNA reads as TGTGCCAGTAGCCCGACAGGGGGCAAATTGAACACTGAAGCTTTCTTT. It specifies CASSPTGGKLNTEAFF.

The J gene is TRBJ2-1, the V gene TRBV7-9; 10 bases fit TRBD1. This CDR3 spans 14 amino acids. The V gene's germline CDR1 is SEHNR and CDR2 FQNEAQ (reference sequence). V was clipped by 5 bases and J by 10 bases; unmatched bases: 8. The CDR3 spells CASSRTGGEGEQFF. As DNA, the CDR3 is TGTGCCAGCAGCCGGACAGGGGGGGAAGGGGAGCAGTTCTTC.

This clone was recorded once. This chain joins TRBV3-1 (or the pseudogene TRBV3-2) and TRBJ2-3; 7 bases fit TRBD2. The CDR3 has 18 amino acids. Germline V gives CDR1 LGHDT, CDR2 YNNKEL (reference sequence). After removal of 1 base from V and 5 bases from J, the junction contained 15 bases not matched to a gene. CDR3 bases: TGTGCCAGCAGCCAAGGGTCCCCCAGGCGGGGGTTTGGAGATACGCAGTATTTT. Its protein is CASSQGSPRRGFGDTQYF.